This TCR beta chain was found in a study of blood T cell repertoires in COVID-19. Germline-derived CDR1 and CDR2 are LNHDA and SQIVND (reference sequence). The junction had 10 bases not matched to a gene; V was cut back by 1 base and J by 5 bases. This CDR3 region has 16 residues. This clone was detected a few times. In the study's own analysis: It was from reference gene primer amplification that nucleated cell counts were estimated. Sequenced by immunoSEQ multiplex PCR; TCRdb stores in-frame clones only, minus some. Clone size and V and J calls were adopted from that table, with D and trimming inferred from the DNA. The table lists tens of thousands of clones, roughly 80% of them singletons.

This receptor was taken from a woman at least 80 years old with acute or convalescent COVID-19. The V gene is TRBV19, the J gene TRBJ2-7; TRBD1 matches 8 bases. The source material was peripheral blood. The CDR3 DNA follows: TGTGCCAGTAGTATAGGCCCCCCGACAGGGGTTGACGAGCAGTACTTC. It encodes CASSIGPPTGVDEQYF.